A selection of T cell receptor beta chains follows, all from one sample in a study of neurological immune-mediated disorders. TCRdb used MiXCR to reprocess the 5' RACE reads, holding one entry per CDR3 protein. The table records about 20,000 distinct CDR3 sequences, roughly 29% of them present only once. Material: PBMCs. Receptors originate from a man aged 50 to 60 with HTLV-1-associated myelopathy (HAM/TSP). Each CDR3 is given with its conserved first and last residue. D genes are given only for firm matches. Clone size is stated in some rows and not others, as once, few, many or a class when expanded.

d_gene	v_gene	j_gene	abundance	CDR3nt	CDR3aa
-	TRBV7-6	TRBJ2-6	few	TGTGCCCGCCTACAGCTTTCCGGAGCGTCTGGGGCCAACGTCCTGACTTTC	CARLQLSGASGANVLTF
TRBD1	TRBV4-3	TRBJ1-1	-	TGCGCCAGCAGCCAAGACCGGACAGGGGATCTTGAAGCTTTCTTT	CASSQDRTGDLEAFF
TRBD2	TRBV20-1	TRBJ2-7	-	TGCAGTGCCGGGACTAGCGGGAGTTACGAGCAGTACTTC	CSAGTSGSYEQYF
-	TRBV20-1	TRBJ2-7	few	TGCAGTGCTAGACCCTCAAGGGGACGGGGGACCTACGAGCAGTACTTC	CSARPSRGRGTYEQYF
-	TRBV20-1	TRBJ2-5	many	TGCAGTGCTAGAGATCGACTGGGAGGTCAGACCCAGTACTTC	CSARDRLGGQTQYF
-	TRBV7-9	TRBJ2-2	-	TGTGCCAGCAGGGGCACCGGGGAGCTGTTTTTT	CASRGTGELFF
-	TRBV5-6	TRBJ2-3	-	TGTGCCAGCAGCTTGGTAACAGATACGCAGTATTTT	CASSLVTDTQYF
TRBD1	TRBV3-1	TRBJ2-1	-	TGTGCCAGCAGCCAACCCCCGGCAGGTACAGGGGGTAGTGAGCAGTTCTTC	CASSQPPAGTGGSEQFF
TRBD2	TRBV5-1	TRBJ2-3	-	TGCGCCAGCTATTCAGCGGGGGGCACAGATACGCAGTATTTT	CASYSAGGTDTQYF
-	TRBV5-6	TRBJ1-5	-	TGTGCCAGTACCGACAGGAATAGCAATCAGCCCCAGCATTTT	CASTDRNSNQPQHF
-	TRBV3-1	TRBJ1-2	few	TGTGCCAGCAGCCAATTCGGGGGGAACTATGGCTACACCTTC	CASSQFGGNYGYTF
-	TRBV20-1	TRBJ2-2	-	TGCAGTGCTAGAGGGGGGGCCGGGGAGCTGTTTTTT	CSARGGAGELFF
-	TRBV5-1	TRBJ1-6	few	TGCGCCAGCAGCTTGTGGTGGAATTCACCCCTCCACTTT	CASSLWWNSPLHF
-	TRBV19	TRBJ1-5	few	TGTGCCAGTAGTAGACAAGGAGAGCCCCAGCATTTT	CASSRQGEPQHF
-	TRBV10-3	TRBJ2-7	-	TGTGCCATCAGCGCCCAGGACGATTACGAGCAGTACTTC	CAISAQDDYEQYF
TRBD1	TRBV5-1	TRBJ2-7	few	TGCGCCAGCAGCTTAAAAAGAGACAGGGGTTTCTACGAGCAGTACTTC	CASSLKRDRGFYEQYF
-	TRBV18	TRBJ1-5	once	TGTGCCAGCTCACAAGGGAATGGTAATCAGCCCCAGCATTTT	CASSQGNGNQPQHF
TRBD1	TRBV2	TRBJ1-1	few	TGTGCCAGCAGTGTAGGACAGGGGTTGAACACTGAAGCTTTCTTT	CASSVGQGLNTEAFF
TRBD2	TRBV29-1	TRBJ2-5	-	TGCAGCGGCGGGGGGGAAGAGACCCAGTACTTC	CSGGGEETQYF
TRBD2	TRBV7-9	TRBJ2-1	many	TGTGCCAGCAGCTTAGAGGCTAGCGGGAGGGCCCCGGTGCGGTTCTTC	CASSLEASGRAPVRFF
TRBD1	TRBV20-1	TRBJ2-5	-	TGCAGTGCTCTACAGGGGTTCAGGGAGACCCAGTACTTC	CSALQGFRETQYF
-	TRBV20-1	TRBJ1-2	many	TGCAGTGCCTATGGCTACACCTTC	CSAYGYTF
-	TRBV6-6	TRBJ2-7	-	TGTGCCAGCGGCTACGAGCAGTACTTC	CASGYEQYF
-	TRBV7-3	TRBJ1-5	-	TGTGCCGCCAATTCGGGGCCCGGGAGCAATCAGCCCCAGCATTTT	CAANSGPGSNQPQHF
-	TRBV3-1	TRBJ2-6	-	TGTGCCAGCACCTCCCGAGGGCTCGGGGCCAACGTCCTGACTTTC	CASTSRGLGANVLTF
-	TRBV7-2	TRBJ2-3	few	TGTGCCAGCAGCTTAGTTGTCGCTACAGATACGCAGTATTTT	CASSLVVATDTQYF
-	TRBV5-1	TRBJ2-3	-	TGCGCCAGCAGCTTGGGACCCGTGGATACGCAGTATTTT	CASSLGPVDTQYF
-	TRBV4-3	TRBJ2-4	-	TGCGCCAGCAGCCTTGAGAGGACAGCACGAAACATTCAGTACTTC	CASSLERTARNIQYF
-	TRBV10-2	TRBJ2-7	many	TGCGCCAGCAGTGAGAAGTCCTACGAGCAGTACTTC	CASSEKSYEQYF
-	TRBV20-1	TRBJ1-1	many	TGCAGTCCAACGACAGTCATGAACACTGAAGCTTTCTTT	CSPTTVMNTEAFF
-	TRBV18	TRBJ2-1	few	TGTGCCAGCTCACCAGGGGGAACTAGCAATGAGCAGTTCTTC	CASSPGGTSNEQFF
-	TRBV5-1	TRBJ1-1	medium-sized	TGCGCCAGCAGCTCCGGGATCAGGGAGGGAGCTTTCTTT	CASSSGIREGAFF
-	TRBV20-1	TRBJ2-2	many	TGCAGTGCTTCCCCCCGGCAGGTGAACACCGGGGAGCTGTTTTTT	CSASPRQVNTGELFF
TRBD2	TRBV15	TRBJ2-5	few	TGTGCCACCAGCGAGCGGGGCATCGGGACCCAGTACTTC	CATSERGIGTQYF
TRBD2	TRBV3-1	TRBJ2-3	many	TGTGCCAGCAGCCAAGATACGGTTCGGGCTAGCGGGGATTGGACAGATACGCAGTATTTT	CASSQDTVRASGDWTDTQYF
TRBD2	TRBV5-1	TRBJ2-7	-	TGCGCCAGCAATTGGGTTAGCGGGAGCTCCTACGAGCAGTACTTC	CASNWVSGSSYEQYF
TRBD1	TRBV27	TRBJ1-6	medium-sized	TGTGCCAGCAGCCCCCGACAGGGCTATAATTCACCCCTCCACTTT	CASSPRQGYNSPLHF
-	TRBV2	TRBJ1-3	many	TGTGCCAGCAGCTTCCTCTCTACCGGGAACACCATATATTTT	CASSFLSTGNTIYF
-	TRBV5-4	TRBJ2-5	-	TGTGCCAGCAGCTTGGATCATGCTAAAGAGACCCAGTACTTC	CASSLDHAKETQYF
TRBD1	TRBV20-1	TRBJ2-3	-	TGCAGTGCTGTCCGGGACAGCCTCACAGATACGCAGTATTTT	CSAVRDSLTDTQYF
-	TRBV15	TRBJ2-5	many	TGTGCCACCAGCAGAGAGGTTTGGATAGGAGGGACCCAGTACTTC	CATSREVWIGGTQYF
TRBD1	TRBV7-2	TRBJ1-2	medium-sized	TGTGCCAGCACGACGGGACAGTCAAACTATGGCTACACCTTC	CASTTGQSNYGYTF
-	TRBV7-2	TRBJ1-5	-	TGTGCCAGCAGCCGGTGGATAGATCAGCCCCAGCATTTT	CASSRWIDQPQHF
-	TRBV7-7	TRBJ2-2	-	TGTGCTAGCAGCTTAGATCTAAACACCGGGGAGCTGTTTTTT	CASSLDLNTGELFF
-	TRBV15	TRBJ1-1	-	TGTGCCACCAGCAGAGATCCGAGGGGGATAACTGAAGCTTTCTTT	CATSRDPRGITEAFF
-	TRBV6-1	TRBJ1-2	many	TGTGCCAGCAGTGAAGCGGTCAGTAGGGGCTACACCTTC	CASSEAVSRGYTF
TRBD1	TRBV5-1	TRBJ2-7	-	TGCGCCAGCAGCTCTTGGACAGGGCGGGAGCAGTACTTC	CASSSWTGREQYF
TRBD2	TRBV29-1	TRBJ2-5	few	TGCAGCGTTGACGGGGGAGCGGGGGGACAGACCCAGTACTTC	CSVDGGAGGQTQYF
TRBD1	TRBV7-9	TRBJ1-5	few	TGTGCCAGCAGCTTAACGACAGGGGGCGATCAGCCCCAGCATTTT	CASSLTTGGDQPQHF
TRBD2	TRBV20-1	TRBJ2-1	medium-sized	TGCAGTGCCATCAAAGCGGGAGGAGGAAATGAGCAGTTCTTC	CSAIKAGGGNEQFF
-	TRBV5-1	TRBJ1-1	few	TGCGCCAGCAGCCGGCAAAGGCACACTGAAGCTTTCTTT	CASSRQRHTEAFF
TRBD2	TRBV12-3/TRBV12-4	TRBJ2-3	-	TGTGCCAGCAGCCCCAAGGGTTTTGGCGAGCGGGGGGGCACAGATACGCAGTATTTT	CASSPKGFGERGGTDTQYF
-	TRBV7-2	TRBJ1-1	-	TGTGCCAGCAGCATCGGGCGAGAAGCTTTCTTT	CASSIGREAFF
TRBD1	TRBV12-3/TRBV12-4	TRBJ1-2	many	TGTGCCAGCAGTCCATCCCCAGGGGGCGGCTACACCTTC	CASSPSPGGGYTF
-	TRBV25-1	TRBJ2-7	once	TGTGCCAGCAGTGAATGGGGAAGACTTTCGGGCGAGCAGTACTTC	CASSEWGRLSGEQYF
-	TRBV7-2	TRBJ2-4	few	TGTGCCAGCAGCTCAGGAGCAGCGAACATTCAGTACTTC	CASSSGAANIQYF
-	TRBV5-1	TRBJ2-3	-	TGCGCCAGCAGCTTGTACCTCACAGATACGCAGTATTTT	CASSLYLTDTQYF
-	TRBV13	TRBJ2-7	once	TGTGCCAGCAGCTTAACTTCCTCGGGAATTACGGACTACGAGCAGTACTTC	CASSLTSSGITDYEQYF
TRBD2	TRBV20-1	TRBJ2-7	few	TGCAGTGCTAGCGGGGGGGCGCGGGAGCAGTACTTC	CSASGGAREQYF
-	TRBV9	TRBJ1-2	few	TGTGTCAGCAGCGTAGGGACCCTCTCTAACTATGGCTACACCTTC	CVSSVGTLSNYGYTF